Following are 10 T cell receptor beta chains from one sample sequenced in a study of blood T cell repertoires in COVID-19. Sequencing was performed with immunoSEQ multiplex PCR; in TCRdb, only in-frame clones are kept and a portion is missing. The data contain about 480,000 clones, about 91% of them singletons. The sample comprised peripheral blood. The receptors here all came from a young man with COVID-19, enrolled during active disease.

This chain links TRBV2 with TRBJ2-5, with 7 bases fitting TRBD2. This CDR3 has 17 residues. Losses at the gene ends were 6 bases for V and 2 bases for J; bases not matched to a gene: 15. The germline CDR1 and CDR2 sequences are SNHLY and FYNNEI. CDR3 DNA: TGTGCCAGCAGGCTGGGGGAAGCGGGAAGGGATCAAGAGACCCAGTACTTC. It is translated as CASRLGEAGRDQETQYF.

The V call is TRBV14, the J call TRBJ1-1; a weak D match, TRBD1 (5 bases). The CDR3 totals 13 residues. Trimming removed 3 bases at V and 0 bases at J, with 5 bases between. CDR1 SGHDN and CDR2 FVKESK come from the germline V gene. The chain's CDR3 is CASSQTVNTEAFF. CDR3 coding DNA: TGTGCCAGCAGCCAGACAGTGAACACTGAAGCTTTCTTT.

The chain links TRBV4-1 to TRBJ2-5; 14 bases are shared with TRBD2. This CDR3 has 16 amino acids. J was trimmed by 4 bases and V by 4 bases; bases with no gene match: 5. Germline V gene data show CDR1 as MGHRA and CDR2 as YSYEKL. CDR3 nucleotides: TGCGCCAGCAGCCGCGGGACTAGCGGGAGTACAGAGACCCAGTACTTC. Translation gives CASSRGTSGSTETQYF.

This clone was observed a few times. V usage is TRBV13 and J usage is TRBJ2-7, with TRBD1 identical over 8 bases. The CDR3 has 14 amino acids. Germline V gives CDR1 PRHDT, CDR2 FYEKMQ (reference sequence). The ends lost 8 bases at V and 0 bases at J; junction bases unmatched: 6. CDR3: CASSGQDTSYEQYF. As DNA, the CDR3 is TGTGCCAGCTCGGGACAGGACACCTCCTACGAGCAGTACTTC.

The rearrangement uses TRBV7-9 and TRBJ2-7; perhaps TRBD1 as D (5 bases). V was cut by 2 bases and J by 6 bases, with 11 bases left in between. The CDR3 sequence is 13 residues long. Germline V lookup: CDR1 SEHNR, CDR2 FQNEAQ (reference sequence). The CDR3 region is CASSLPGFREQYF. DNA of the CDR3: TGTGCCAGCAGCTTACCAGGGTTTCGCGAGCAGTACTTC. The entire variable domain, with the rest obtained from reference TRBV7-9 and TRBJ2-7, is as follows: DTGVSQNPRHKITKRGQNVTFRCDPISEHNRLYWYRQTLGQGPEFLTYFQNEAQLEKSRLLSDRFSAERPKGSFSTLEIQRTEQGDSAMYLCASSLPGFREQYFGPGTRLTVT.

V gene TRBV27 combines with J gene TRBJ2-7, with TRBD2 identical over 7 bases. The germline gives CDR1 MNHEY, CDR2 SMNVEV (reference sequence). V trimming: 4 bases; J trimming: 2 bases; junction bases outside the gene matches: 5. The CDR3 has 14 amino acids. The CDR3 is CASSWGGGPYEQYF. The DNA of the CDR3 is TGTGCCAGCAGTTGGGGGGGAGGGCCCTACGAGCAGTACTTC.

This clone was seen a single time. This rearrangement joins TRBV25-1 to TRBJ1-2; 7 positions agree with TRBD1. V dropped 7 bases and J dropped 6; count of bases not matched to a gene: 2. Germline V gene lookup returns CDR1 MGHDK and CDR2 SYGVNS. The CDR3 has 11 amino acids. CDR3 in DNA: TGTGCCAGCATTGACAGGGATGGCTACACCTTC. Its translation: CASIDRDGYTF.

CDR3 residues: CASSHAIRGSQADTQYF. Here the CDR3 DNA reads TGTGCCAGCAGCCACGCAATCCGCGGGTCTCAGGCAGATACGCAGTATTTT. The V and J genes are TRBV7-9 and TRBJ2-3, with a tentative D call TRBD2 (5 bases). The CDR3 runs 17 residues. Trimming left V 5 bases short and J 4 bases short, with 22 bases between. Germline V lookup: CDR1 SEHNR, CDR2 FQNEAQ (reference sequence).

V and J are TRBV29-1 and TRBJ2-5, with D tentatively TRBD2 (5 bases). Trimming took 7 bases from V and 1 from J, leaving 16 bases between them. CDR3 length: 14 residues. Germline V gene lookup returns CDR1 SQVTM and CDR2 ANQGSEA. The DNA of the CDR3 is TGCAGCGCCCGAGGTAGGCTAGCCCAAGAGACCCAGTACTTC. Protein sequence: CSARGRLAQETQYF.

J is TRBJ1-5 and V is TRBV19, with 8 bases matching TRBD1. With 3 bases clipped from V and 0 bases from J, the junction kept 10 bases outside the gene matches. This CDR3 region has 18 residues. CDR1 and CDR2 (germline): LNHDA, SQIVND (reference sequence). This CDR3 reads CASSMELTGVDSNQPQHF. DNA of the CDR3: TGTGCCAGTAGTATGGAATTGACAGGGGTCGATAGCAATCAGCCCCAGCATTTT.